This entry features one T cell receptor beta chain sequence. As yet, its antigen is unknown. Amplified TCR beta CDR3 regions derived from RNA transcripts. The primer set for the first-round RT-PCR of the TCR CDR3 was HTBI. TCRdb processed the multiplex PCR reads anew with MiXCR; each CDR3 protein has one entry. The table shows over 550,000 distinct CDR3 sequences, with 16% occurring only once. These data are taken from a study of T cells in Graves' hyperthyroidism and ophthalmopathy. This CDR3 region has 13 residues. Looked up from germline, CDR1 is MNHEY and CDR2 is SVGAGI. V lost 2 bases and J lost 7; bases outside the gene matches: 1. Calling Graves' hyperthyroidism stable meant ophthalmopathy did not progress within 18 months. Findings and limits, study-wide: The majority of expanded thyroid clonotypes above 0.001 also appeared in blood.

The sequence came from a woman between 18 and 29 years old with Graves' hyperthyroidism. The chain employs TRBV6-5 and TRBJ1-5; TRBD1 matches 8 bases. Sequencing used blood. CDR3: CASSYDRGQPQHF. DNA of the CDR3: TGTGCCAGCAGTTACGACAGGGGCCAGCCCCAGCATTTT.